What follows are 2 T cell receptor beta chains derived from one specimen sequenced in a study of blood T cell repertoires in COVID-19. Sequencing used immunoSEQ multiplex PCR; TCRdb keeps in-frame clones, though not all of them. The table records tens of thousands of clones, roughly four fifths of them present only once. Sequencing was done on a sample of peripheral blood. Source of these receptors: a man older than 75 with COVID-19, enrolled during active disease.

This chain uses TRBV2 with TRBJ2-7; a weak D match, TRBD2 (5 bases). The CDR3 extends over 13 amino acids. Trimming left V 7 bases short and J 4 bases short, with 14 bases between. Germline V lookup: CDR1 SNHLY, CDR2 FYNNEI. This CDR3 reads CASTPDGKYEQYF. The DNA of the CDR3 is TGTGCCAGCACCCCGGACGGGAAGTACGAGCAGTACTTC.

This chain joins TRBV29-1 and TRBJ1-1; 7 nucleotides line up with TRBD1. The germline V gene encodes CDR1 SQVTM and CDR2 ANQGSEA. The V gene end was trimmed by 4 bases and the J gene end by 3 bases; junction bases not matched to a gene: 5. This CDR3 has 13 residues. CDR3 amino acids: CSVASGGYTEAFF. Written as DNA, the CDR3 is TGCAGCGTTGCTTCAGGGGGGTACACTGAAGCTTTCTTT.